These T cell receptor beta chains were read from a single sample in a study of cytomegalovirus exposure and HLA in healthy donors. Profiling relied on immunoSEQ multiplex PCR, and the TCRdb table lists in-frame clones only, not all of them. In the table there are 180,000 or so clones, 9.5% of which are singletons. Sequencing was carried out using PBMCs. These receptors all come from a woman in her twenties or thirties in good health and CMV-seropositive. CDR3s include the opening cysteine and the closing phenylalanine or tryptophan. Fields, in order: J gene, D gene, clone size, V gene, CDR3 DNA, CDR3 protein. The D gene is left open where the match is weak. A clone size is listed for some rows: how often the clone was seen (once, few, many), or a class if it is expanded.

TRBJ2-3,TRBD1,.,TRBV11-2,TGTGCCAGCAGCCTCGGACAGGGGGCCACAGATACGCAGTATTTT,CASSLGQGATDTQYF
TRBJ2-3,TRBD2,.,TRBV7-2,TGTGCCAGCAGCTTAGGCCGGCTAGCGGGAGAATCAGCAGATACGCAGTATTTT,CASSLGRLAGESADTQYF
TRBJ2-2,TRBD2,.,TRBV19,TGTGCCAGTATTGCCCCCCACGGGAGGGCAAGATCCGGGGAGCTGTTTTTT,CASIAPHGRARSGELFF
TRBJ2-7,.,few,TRBV4-2,TGTGCCAGCAGCCCAACCCGGGGAGCGGTTCTTCACGAGCAGTACTTC,CASSPTRGAVLHEQYF
TRBJ2-7,.,.,TRBV14,TGTGCCAGCAGCCAAGCTCGGGAAGCGGGTATTGGCTACGAGCAGTACTTC,CASSQAREAGIGYEQYF
TRBJ2-7,.,many,TRBV5-6,TGTGCCAGCAGCCTGACTAGGGTCTACGAGCAGTACTTC,CASSLTRVYEQYF
TRBJ2-7,.,few,TRBV14,TGTGCCAGCAGCCAAGATTACAGTCTATGGGCCTACGAGCAGTACTTC,CASSQDYSLWAYEQYF
TRBJ1-1,.,few,TRBV5-1,TGCGCCAGCAGCCGGGCAGGGGCGAACACTGAAGCTTTCTTT,CASSRAGANTEAFF
TRBJ1-1,TRBD1,.,TRBV14,TGTGCCAGCAGCCAAGAGGTCGGGACAGGGAACACTGAAGCTTTCTTT,CASSQEVGTGNTEAFF
TRBJ2-2,TRBD2,.,TRBV19,TGTGCCAGTAATTTCCTGGGGGCTAGCGGGAGCAACGGGGAGCTGTTTTTT,CASNFLGASGSNGELFF
TRBJ1-1,TRBD1,few,TRBV5-1,TGCGCCAGCAGCTTACAGGGGTACGAAGCTTTCTTT,CASSLQGYEAFF
TRBJ1-1,TRBD1,.,TRBV29-1,TGCAGCGTGACTACAGGGGGCCGGGGGACTGAAGCTTTCTTT,CSVTTGGRGTEAFF
TRBJ2-7,TRBD2,few,TRBV5-4,TGTGCCAGCAGCAGTACTAGCGGTTTCTCCTACGAGCAGTACTTC,CASSSTSGFSYEQYF
TRBJ2-7,.,few,TRBV23-1,TGCGCCAGCACACTCCGGCAGGGCCCAACCTACGAGCAGTACTTC,CASTLRQGPTYEQYF
TRBJ1-2,.,.,TRBV19,TGTGCCAGTAGTATCGGGTCAGGCTACACCTTC,CASSIGSGYTF
TRBJ2-1,.,.,TRBV7-2,TGTGCCAGCAGCTTACACCCGGGCTCCTACAATGAGCAGTTCTTC,CASSLHPGSYNEQFF
TRBJ2-2,.,few,TRBV6-1,TGTGCCAGCAGTGCAACAGGGATTACCGGGGAGCTGTTTTTT,CASSATGITGELFF
TRBJ2-1,.,.,TRBV7-3,TGTGCCAGCAGCTTTAGTGGGAGTGAGCAGTTCTTC,CASSFSGSEQFF
TRBJ2-4,.,few,TRBV4-1,TGCGCCAGCAGCCCAACAATGGGGCCTGGTGTCAAAAACATTCAGTACTTC,CASSPTMGPGVKNIQYF
TRBJ2-1,.,few,TRBV6-1,TGTGCCAGCAGCGGGACATCCTACAATGAGCAGTTCTTC,CASSGTSYNEQFF
TRBJ1-2,.,few,TRBV6-6,TGTGCCAGCTCACTCGTCTATGGCTACACCTTC,CASSLVYGYTF
TRBJ1-1,.,.,TRBV5-1,TGCGCCAGCAGCTTGTACAGCTCGAGCACTGAAGCTTTCTTT,CASSLYSSSTEAFF
TRBJ2-1,TRBD2,few,TRBV10-3,TGTGCCATCAGTGGGGGCGGGAGCTCCTACAATGAGCAGTTCTTC,CAISGGGSSYNEQFF
TRBJ1-1,TRBD1,few,TRBV6-5,TGTGCCAGCAGTTTATACAGGGGAGGCACTGAAGCTTTCTTT,CASSLYRGGTEAFF
TRBJ2-1,TRBD2,.,TRBV2,TGTGCCAGCAGTGACCCCGGACTAGCGGAGTACAATGAGCAGTTCTTC,CASSDPGLAEYNEQFF
TRBJ2-7,TRBD1,few,TRBV5-8,TGTGCCAGCAGCCCCAGGGGGATCTACGAGCAGTACTTC,CASSPRGIYEQYF
TRBJ2-3,TRBD1,few,TRBV4-2,TGTGCCAGCAGCCTCGGGACAGGGTCCACAGATACGCAGTATTTT,CASSLGTGSTDTQYF
TRBJ2-5,.,.,TRBV2,TGTGCCAGCAGTAGCGGGCGTGAGACCCAGTACTTC,CASSSGRETQYF
TRBJ2-7,.,few,TRBV6-5,TGTGCCAGCAGTCGCCCAGGGTACGAGCAGTACTTC,CASSRPGYEQYF
TRBJ1-1,TRBD1,.,TRBV30,TGTGCCTGGGGGTCGGACAGGGGCACTGAAGCTTTCTTT,CAWGSDRGTEAFF
TRBJ2-7,.,.,TRBV20-1,TGCAGCATAGCGCAGTCGGGGGAGCAGTACTTC,CSIAQSGEQYF
TRBJ2-7,.,few,TRBV27,TGTGCCAGCAGTCCCTACCGCGGAGTAGGGGGCTCCTACGAGCAGTACTTC,CASSPYRGVGGSYEQYF
TRBJ2-7,.,.,TRBV9,TGTGCCAGCAGCCCTAGCGAACTGACCGTGGGGGAGCAGTACTTC,CASSPSELTVGEQYF
TRBJ2-7,.,few,TRBV7-2,TGTGCCAGCAGCTCCAAACACTACGAGCAGTACTTC,CASSSKHYEQYF
TRBJ2-7,TRBD2,few,TRBV7-6,TGTGCCAGCAGCCCCGGGACTAGCGGCTCCTACGAGCAGTACTTC,CASSPGTSGSYEQYF
TRBJ1-1,.,.,TRBV9,TGTGCCAGCAGCACAGGACGGAACACTGAAGCTTTCTTT,CASSTGRNTEAFF
TRBJ1-4,.,few,TRBV19,TGTGCCAGTAGTATTTCAGGGCCGACTAATGAAAAACTGTTTTTT,CASSISGPTNEKLFF
TRBJ2-7,TRBD1,.,TRBV10-3,TGTGCCATCAGACAGACAGGGGCCTACGAGCAGTACTTC,CAIRQTGAYEQYF
TRBJ2-2,.,.,TRBV2,TGTGCCAGCCTTCACAGGGAGAACACCGGGGAGCTGTTTTTT,CASLHRENTGELFF
TRBJ2-5,.,few,TRBV7-9,TGTGCCAGCAGCCCAAGAGGCGTCCCCGAGGGGACCCAGTACTTC,CASSPRGVPEGTQYF
TRBJ1-1,.,few,TRBV19,TGTGCCAGTAATTTCTGGGGGCGCGACGCTGAAGCTTTCTTT,CASNFWGRDAEAFF
TRBJ1-5,.,.,TRBV11-2,TGTGCCAGCAGCCCTCCGCCCCGGGTTGGTCAGCCCCAGCATTTT,CASSPPPRVGQPQHF
TRBJ1-5,TRBD1,.,TRBV11-3,TGTGCCAGCAGCTTAGATCGGGGACAGGGTGGTTGTCAGCCCCAGCATTTT,CASSLDRGQGGCQPQHF
TRBJ2-5,.,.,TRBV2,TGTGCCAGCAGCGCGGCCCGGATTGGAGAGACCCAGTACTTC,CASSAARIGETQYF
TRBJ1-2,TRBD1,.,TRBV27,TGTGCCAGCAGCCAAGGAACAGGGGGCGAGTGGGGCTACACCTTC,CASSQGTGGEWGYTF
TRBJ2-3,TRBD1,.,TRBV11-2,TGTGCCAGCAGCTTCGGCCAGGGGGCCGTGTATACGCAGTATTTT,CASSFGQGAVYTQYF
TRBJ2-7,TRBD2,few,TRBV9,TGTGCCAGCAGCGGGGGACTAGCGGGAACCTACGAGCAGTACTTC,CASSGGLAGTYEQYF
TRBJ2-2,.,.,TRBV11-2,TGTGCCAGCAGCTTGATGTTAGCGGAGAACACCGGGGAGCTGTTTTTT,CASSLMLAENTGELFF
TRBJ2-2,.,few,TRBV7-7,TGTGCCAGCAGCTTAAATTCGGGATCCGGCACCGGGGAGCTGTTTTTT,CASSLNSGSGTGELFF